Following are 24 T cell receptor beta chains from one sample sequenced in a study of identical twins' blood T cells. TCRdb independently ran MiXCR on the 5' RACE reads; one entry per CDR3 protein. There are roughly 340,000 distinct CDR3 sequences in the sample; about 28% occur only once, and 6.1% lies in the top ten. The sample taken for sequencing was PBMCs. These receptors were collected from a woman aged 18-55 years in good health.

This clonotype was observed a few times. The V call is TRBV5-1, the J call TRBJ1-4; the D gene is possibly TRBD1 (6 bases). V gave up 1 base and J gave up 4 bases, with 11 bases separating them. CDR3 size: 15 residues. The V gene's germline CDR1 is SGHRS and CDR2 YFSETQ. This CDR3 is CASSLPGDGNEKLFF. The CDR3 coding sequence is TGCGCCAGCAGCTTGCCAGGGGATGGTAATGAAAAACTGTTTTTT.

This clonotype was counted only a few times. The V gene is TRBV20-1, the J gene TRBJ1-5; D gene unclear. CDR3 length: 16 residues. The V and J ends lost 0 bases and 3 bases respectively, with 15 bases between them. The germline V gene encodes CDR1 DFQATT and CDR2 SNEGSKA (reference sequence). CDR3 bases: TGCAGTGCTAGAGACCCGAACTGGCCAGTCAATCAGCCCCAGCATTTT. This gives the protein CSARDPNWPVNQPQHF.

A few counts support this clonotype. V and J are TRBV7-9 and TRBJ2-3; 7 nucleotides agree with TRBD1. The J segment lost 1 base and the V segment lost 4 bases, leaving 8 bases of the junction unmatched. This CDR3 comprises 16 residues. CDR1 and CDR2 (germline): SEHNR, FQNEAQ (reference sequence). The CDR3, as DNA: TGTGCCAGCAGCTATAATCGGGACAGATGCACAGATACGCAGTATTTT. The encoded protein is CASSYNRDRCTDTQYF.

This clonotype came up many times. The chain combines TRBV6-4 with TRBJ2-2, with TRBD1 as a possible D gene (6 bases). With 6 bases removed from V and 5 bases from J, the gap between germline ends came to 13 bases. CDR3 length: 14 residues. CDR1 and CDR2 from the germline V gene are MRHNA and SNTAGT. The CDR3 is CASRAQGETGELFF. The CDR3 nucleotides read TGTGCCAGCAGAGCACAGGGAGAAACCGGGGAGCTGTTTTTT.

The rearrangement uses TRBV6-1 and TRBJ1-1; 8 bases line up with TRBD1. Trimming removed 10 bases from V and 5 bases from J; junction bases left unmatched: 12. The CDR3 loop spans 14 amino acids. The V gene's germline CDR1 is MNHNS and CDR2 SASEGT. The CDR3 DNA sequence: TGTGCCACCAGCGTCGACAGGGGTCGGACTGAAGCTTTCTTT. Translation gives CATSVDRGRTEAFF.

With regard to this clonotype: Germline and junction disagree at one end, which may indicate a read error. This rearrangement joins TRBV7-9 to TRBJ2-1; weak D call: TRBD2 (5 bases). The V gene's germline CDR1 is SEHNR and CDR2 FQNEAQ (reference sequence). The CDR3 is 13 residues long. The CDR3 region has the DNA TGTGCCAGCTCCCCATCATTTGAGGTCCCGCGGGTCTTC. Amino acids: CASSPSFEVPRVF.

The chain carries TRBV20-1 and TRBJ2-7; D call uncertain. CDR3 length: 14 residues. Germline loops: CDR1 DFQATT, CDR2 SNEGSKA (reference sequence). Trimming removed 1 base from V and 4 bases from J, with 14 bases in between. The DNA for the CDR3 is TGCAGTGCTAGAGGGCCGGACGGACCGTACGAGCAGTACTTC. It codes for CSARGPDGPYEQYF.

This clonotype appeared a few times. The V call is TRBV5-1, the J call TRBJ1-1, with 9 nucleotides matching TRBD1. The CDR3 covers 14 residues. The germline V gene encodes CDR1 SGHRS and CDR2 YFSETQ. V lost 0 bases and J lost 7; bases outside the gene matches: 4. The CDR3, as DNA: TGCGCCAGCAGCTTGGGGACAGGGGTATATGAAGCTTTCTTT. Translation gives CASSLGTGVYEAFF.

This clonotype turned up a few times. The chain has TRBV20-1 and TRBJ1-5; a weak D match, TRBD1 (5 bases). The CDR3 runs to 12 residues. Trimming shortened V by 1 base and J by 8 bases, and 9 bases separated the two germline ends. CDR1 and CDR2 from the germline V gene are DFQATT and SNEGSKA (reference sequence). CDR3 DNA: TGCAGTGCTAGAGGGGCGGGGGAGCCCCAGCATTTT. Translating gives CSARGAGEPQHF.

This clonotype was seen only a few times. CDR3 protein: CASSRSPDRANYGYTF. For the CDR3, the DNA is TGTGCCAGCAGTCGCAGCCCGGACAGAGCTAACTATGGCTACACCTTC. The rearrangement uses TRBV5-6 and TRBJ1-2; D might be TRBD1 (6 bases). The germline V gene has CDR1 SGHDT and CDR2 YYEEEE. The germline V and J ends were trimmed by 5 bases and 0 bases, with 17 bases remaining between them. The CDR3 spans 16 residues.

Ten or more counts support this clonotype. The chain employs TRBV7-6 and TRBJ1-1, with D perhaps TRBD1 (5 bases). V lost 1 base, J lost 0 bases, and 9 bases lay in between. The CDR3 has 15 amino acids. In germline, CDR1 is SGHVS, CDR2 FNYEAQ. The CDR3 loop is CASSLGGPMNTEAFF. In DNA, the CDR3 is TGTGCCAGCAGCTTAGGGGGACCCATGAACACTGAAGCTTTCTTT.

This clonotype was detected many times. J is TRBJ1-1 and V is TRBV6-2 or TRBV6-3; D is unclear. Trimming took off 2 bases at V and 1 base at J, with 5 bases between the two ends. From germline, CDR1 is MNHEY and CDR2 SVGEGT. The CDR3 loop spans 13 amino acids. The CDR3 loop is CASSYEANTEAFF. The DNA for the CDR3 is TGTGCCAGCAGTTACGAAGCGAACACTGAAGCTTTCTTT.

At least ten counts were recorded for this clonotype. The CDR3 nucleotides are TGCGCCAGCAGCTCGAGTGGACTATCAGTCGATGAGCAGTTCTTC. Amino acid sequence: CASSSSGLSVDEQFF. The rearrangement links TRBV5-1 to TRBJ2-1; possibly TRBD2 for D (6 bases). The CDR3 loop spans 15 amino acids. Trimming removed 3 bases at V and 8 bases at J, with 18 bases between. Germline-derived CDR1 and CDR2 are SGHRS and YFSETQ.

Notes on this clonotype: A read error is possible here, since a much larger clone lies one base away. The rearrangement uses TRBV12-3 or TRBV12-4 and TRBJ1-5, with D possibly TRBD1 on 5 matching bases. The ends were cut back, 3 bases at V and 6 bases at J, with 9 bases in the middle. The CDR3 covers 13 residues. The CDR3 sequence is CASSFAGRQPQHF. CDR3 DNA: TGTGCCAGCAGTTTTGCGGGACGTCAGCCCCAGCATTTT.

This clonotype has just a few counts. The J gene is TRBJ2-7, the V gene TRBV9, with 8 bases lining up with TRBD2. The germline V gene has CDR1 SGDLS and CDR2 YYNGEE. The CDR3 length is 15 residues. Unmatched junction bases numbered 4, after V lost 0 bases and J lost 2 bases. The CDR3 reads CASSVGGLGPYEQYF. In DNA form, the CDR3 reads TGTGCCAGCAGCGTAGGGGGACTAGGACCCTACGAGCAGTACTTC.

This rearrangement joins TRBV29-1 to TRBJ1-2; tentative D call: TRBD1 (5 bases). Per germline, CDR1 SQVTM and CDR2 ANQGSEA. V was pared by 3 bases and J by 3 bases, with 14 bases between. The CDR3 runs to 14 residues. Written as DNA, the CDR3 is TGCAGCGTTGATAATGGTGTAGGGGACTATGGCTACACCTTC. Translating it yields CSVDNGVGDYGYTF.

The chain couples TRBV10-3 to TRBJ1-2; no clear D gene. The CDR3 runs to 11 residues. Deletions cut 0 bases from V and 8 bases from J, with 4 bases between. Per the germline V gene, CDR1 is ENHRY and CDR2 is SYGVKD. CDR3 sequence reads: CAISESEGYTF. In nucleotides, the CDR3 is TGTGCCATCAGTGAGTCGGAGGGCTACACCTTC.

The CDR3 DNA is TGCGCCAGCAGCTTGGGTGGGACAGGAGCTTACGAGCAGTACTTC. Translation gives CASSLGGTGAYEQYF. The chain uses TRBV5-1 and TRBJ2-7; 8 positions match TRBD1. CDR1 is SGHRS and CDR2 is YFSETQ in the germline V gene. This CDR3 spans 15 amino acids. V lost 0 bases and J lost 4; bases outside the gene matches: 6.

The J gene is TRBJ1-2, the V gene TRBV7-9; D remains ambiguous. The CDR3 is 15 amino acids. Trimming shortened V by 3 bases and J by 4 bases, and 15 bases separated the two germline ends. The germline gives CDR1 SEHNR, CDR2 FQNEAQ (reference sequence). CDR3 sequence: CASSFVADYTYGYTF. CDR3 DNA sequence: TGTGCCAGCAGCTTCGTGGCGGACTATACCTATGGCTACACCTTC.

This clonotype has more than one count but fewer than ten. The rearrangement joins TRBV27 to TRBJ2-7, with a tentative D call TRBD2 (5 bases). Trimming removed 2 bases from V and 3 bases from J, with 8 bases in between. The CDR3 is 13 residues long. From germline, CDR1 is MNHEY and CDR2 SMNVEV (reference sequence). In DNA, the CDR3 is TGTGCCAGCAGTTTAAGAGGGAACTACGAGCAGTACTTC. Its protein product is CASSLRGNYEQYF.

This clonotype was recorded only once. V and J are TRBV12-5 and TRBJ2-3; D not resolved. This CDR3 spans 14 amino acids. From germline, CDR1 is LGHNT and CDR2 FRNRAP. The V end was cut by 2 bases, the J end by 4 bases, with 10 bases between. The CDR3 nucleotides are TGTGCTAGTGGTTTGAGAGCTGGGCCAGATACGCAGTATTTT. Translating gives CASGLRAGPDTQYF.

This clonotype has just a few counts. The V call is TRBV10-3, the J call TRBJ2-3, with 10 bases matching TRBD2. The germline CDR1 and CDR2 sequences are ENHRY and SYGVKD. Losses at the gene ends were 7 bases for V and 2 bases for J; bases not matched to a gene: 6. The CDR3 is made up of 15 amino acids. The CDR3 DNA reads TGTGCCATCAAAGTAGCGGGAGGACTCACAGATACGCAGTATTTT. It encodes CAIKVAGGLTDTQYF.

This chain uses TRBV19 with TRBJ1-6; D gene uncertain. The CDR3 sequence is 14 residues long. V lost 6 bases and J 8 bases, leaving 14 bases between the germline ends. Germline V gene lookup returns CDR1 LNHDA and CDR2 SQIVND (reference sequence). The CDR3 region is CASRMGSDHSPLHF. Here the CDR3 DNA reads TGTGCCAGTAGGATGGGCAGCGATCATTCACCCCTCCACTTT.

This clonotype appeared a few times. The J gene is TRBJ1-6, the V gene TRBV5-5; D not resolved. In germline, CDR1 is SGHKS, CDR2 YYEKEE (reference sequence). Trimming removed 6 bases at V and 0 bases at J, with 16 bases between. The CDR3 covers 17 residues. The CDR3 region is CASTPDSESSYNSPLHF. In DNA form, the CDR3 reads TGTGCCAGCACCCCAGACTCGGAAAGCTCCTATAATTCACCCCTCCACTTT.